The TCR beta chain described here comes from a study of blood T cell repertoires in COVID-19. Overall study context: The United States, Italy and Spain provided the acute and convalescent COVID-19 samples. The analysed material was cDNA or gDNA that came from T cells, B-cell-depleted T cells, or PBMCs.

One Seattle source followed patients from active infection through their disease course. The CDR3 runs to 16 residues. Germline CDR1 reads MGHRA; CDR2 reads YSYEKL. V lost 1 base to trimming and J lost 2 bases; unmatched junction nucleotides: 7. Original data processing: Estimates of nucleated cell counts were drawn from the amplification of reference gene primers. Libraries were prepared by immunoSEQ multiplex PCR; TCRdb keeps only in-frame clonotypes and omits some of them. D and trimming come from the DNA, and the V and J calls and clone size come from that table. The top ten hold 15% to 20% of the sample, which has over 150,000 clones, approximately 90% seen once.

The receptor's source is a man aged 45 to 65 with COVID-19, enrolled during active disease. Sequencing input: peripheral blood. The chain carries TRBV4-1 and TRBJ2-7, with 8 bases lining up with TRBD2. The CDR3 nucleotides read TGCGCCAGCAGCCAAGTTTTTAGCGGGATAACCTACGAGCAGTACTTC. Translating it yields CASSQVFSGITYEQYF.